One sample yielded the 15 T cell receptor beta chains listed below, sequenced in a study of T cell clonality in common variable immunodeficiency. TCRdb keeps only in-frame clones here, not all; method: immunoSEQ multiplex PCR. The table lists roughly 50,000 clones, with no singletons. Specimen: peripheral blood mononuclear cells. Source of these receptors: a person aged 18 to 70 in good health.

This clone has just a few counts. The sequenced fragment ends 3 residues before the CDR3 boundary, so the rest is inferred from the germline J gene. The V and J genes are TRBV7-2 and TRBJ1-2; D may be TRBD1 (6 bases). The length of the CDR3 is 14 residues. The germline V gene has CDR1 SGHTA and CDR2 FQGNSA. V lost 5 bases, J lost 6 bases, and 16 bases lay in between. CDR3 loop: CASSPYRATNGYTF. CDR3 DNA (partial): TGTGCCAGCAGCCCCTACAGGGCCACCAATGGC.

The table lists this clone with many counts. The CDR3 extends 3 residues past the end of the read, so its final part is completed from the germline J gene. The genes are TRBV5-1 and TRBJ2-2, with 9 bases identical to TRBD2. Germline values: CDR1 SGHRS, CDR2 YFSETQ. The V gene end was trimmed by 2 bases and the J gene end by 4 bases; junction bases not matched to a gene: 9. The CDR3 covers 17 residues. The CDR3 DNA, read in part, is TGCGCCAGCAGCTTCGTAGCGGGAGTAGGGCCCACCGGGGAG. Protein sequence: CASSFVAGVGPTGE. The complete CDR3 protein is CASSFVAGVGPTGELFF. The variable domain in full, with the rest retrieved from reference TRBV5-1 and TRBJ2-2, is KAGVTQTPRYLIKTRGQQVTLSCSPISGHRSVSWYQQTPGQGLQFLFEYFSETQRNKGNFPGRFSGRQFSNSRSEMNVSTLELGDSALYLCASSFVAGVGPTGELFFGEGSRLTVL.

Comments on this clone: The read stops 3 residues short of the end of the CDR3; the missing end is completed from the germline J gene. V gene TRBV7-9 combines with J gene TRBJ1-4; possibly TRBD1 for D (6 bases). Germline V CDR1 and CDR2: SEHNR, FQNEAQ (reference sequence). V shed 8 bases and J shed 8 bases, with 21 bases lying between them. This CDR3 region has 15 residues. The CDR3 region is CASLNSGTLGEKLFF. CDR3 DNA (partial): TGTGCCAGCCTGAATAGCGGGACATTGGGGGAAAAA. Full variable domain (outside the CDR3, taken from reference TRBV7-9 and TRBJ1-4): DTGVSQNPRHKITKRGQNVTFRCDPISEHNRLYWYRQTLGQGPEFLTYFQNEAQLEKSRLLSDRFSAERPKGSFSTLEIQRTEQGDSAMYLCASLNSGTLGEKLFFGSGTQLSVL.

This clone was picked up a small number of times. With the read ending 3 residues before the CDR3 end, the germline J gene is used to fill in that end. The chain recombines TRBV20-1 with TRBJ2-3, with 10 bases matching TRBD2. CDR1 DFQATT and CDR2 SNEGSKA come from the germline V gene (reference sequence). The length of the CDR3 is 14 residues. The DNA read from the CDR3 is TGCAGTGCCGGGCCCCTAGCGGGAGTGGAGACG. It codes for CSAGPLAGVET. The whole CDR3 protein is CSAGPLAGVETQYF.

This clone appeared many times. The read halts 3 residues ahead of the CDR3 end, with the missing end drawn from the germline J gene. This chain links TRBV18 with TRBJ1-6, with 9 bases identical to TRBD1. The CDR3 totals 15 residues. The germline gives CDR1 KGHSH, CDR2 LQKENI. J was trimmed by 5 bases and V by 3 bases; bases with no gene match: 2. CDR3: CASSPRQGDNSPLHF. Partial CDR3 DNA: TGTGCCAGCTCACCCCGACAGGGGGATAATTCACCC.

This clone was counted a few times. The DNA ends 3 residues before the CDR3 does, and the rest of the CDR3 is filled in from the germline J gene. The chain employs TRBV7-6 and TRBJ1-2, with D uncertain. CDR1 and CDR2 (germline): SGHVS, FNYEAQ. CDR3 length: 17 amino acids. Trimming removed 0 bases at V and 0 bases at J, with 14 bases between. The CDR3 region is CASSLAGTATSNYGYTF. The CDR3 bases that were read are TGTGCCAGCAGCTTAGCGGGCACAGCAACGTCTAACTATGGC.

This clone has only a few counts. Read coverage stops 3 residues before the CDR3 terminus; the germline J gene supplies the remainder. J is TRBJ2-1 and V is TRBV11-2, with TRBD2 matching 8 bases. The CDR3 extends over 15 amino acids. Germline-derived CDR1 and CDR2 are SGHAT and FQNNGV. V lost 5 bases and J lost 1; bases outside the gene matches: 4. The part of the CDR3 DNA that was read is TGTGCCAGCAGCCCGGGACTAGTATCCTACAATGAG. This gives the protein CASSPGLVSYNE. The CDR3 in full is CASSPGLVSYNEQFF.

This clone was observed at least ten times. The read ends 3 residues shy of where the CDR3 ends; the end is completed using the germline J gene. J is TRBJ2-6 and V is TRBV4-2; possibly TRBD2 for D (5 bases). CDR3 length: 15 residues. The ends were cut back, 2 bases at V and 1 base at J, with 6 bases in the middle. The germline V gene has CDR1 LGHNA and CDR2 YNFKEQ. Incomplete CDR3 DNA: TGTGCCAGCAGCCAAAGGACTTCTGGGGCCAACGTC. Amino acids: CASSQRTSGANV. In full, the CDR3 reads CASSQRTSGANVLTF.

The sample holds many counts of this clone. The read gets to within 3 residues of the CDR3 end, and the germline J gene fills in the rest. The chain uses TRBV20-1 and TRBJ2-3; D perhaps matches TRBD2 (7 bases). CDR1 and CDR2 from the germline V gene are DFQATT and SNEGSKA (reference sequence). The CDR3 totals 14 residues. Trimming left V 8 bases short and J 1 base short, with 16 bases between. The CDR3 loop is CSSLAEGGTDTQYF. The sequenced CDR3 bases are TGCAGTTCTCTAGCGGAGGGGGGCACAGATACG.

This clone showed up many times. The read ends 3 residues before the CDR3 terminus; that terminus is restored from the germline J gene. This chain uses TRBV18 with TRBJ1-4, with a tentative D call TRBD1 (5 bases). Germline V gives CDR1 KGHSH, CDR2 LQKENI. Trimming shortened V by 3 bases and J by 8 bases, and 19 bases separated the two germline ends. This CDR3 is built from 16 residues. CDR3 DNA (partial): TGTGCCAGCTCACCCCAAGGACGTTCCGCAGGGGAAAAA. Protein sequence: CASSPQGRSAGEK. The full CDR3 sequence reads CASSPQGRSAGEKLFF.

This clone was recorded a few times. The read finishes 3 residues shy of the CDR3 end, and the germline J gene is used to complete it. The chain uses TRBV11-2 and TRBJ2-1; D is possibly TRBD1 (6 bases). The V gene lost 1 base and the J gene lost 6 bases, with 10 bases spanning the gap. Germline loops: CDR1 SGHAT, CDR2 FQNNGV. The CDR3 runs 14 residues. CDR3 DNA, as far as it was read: TGTGCCAGCAGCTTAGTAGGACAGACCAATGAG. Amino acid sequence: CASSLVGQTNE. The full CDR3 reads CASSLVGQTNEQFF.

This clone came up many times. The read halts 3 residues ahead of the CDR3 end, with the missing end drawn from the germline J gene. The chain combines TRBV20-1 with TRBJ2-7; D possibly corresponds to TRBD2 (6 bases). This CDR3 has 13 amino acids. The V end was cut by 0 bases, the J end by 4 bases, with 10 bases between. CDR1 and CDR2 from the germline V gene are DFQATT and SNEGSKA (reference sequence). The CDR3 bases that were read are TGCAGTGCTAGAGACCTACTAGCTTACGAG. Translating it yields CSARDLLAYE. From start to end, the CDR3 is CSARDLLAYEQYF.

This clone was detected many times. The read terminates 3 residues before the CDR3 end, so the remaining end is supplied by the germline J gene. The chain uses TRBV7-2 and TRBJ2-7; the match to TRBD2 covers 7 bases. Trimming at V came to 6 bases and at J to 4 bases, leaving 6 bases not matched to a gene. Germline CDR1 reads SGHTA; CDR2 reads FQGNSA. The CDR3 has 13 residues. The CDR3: CASSSQGGYEQYF. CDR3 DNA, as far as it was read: TGTGCCAGCAGTTCCCAGGGAGGGTACGAG.

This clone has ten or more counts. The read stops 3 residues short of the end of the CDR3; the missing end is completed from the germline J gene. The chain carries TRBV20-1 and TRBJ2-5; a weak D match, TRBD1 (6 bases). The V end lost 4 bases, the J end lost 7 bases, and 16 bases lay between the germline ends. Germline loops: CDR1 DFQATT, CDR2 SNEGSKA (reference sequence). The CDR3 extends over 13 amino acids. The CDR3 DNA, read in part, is TGCAGTGCTACTACAGGGTTTTCCGGGACC. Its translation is CSATTGFSGT. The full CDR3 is CSATTGFSGTQYF.

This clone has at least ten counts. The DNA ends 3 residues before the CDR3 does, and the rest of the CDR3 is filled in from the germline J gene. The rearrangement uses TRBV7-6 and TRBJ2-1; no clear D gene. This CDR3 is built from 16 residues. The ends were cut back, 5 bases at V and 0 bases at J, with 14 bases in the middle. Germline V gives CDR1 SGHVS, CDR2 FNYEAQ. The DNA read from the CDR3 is TGTGCCAGCAGCCCGAAGGGCGTCCACTCCTACAATGAG. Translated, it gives CASSPKGVHSYNE. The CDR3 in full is CASSPKGVHSYNEQFF.